The entry that follows covers one TCR beta chain sequence. What it binds is not known. Both 60 Vbeta primers and 13 Jbeta primers went into the PCR. Measured with immunoSEQ multiplex PCR; TCRdb has only the in-frame clones, and not every one. The data show over 95,000 clones, 60% to 85% seen once. These data are taken from a study of cytomegalovirus exposure and HLA in healthy donors. Study background: As an earlier analysis found, around 190 million T cells yielded 95 million to 130 million unique TCR beta sequences. Study-level findings and limits: Evidence from a later analysis indicated that most CMV-associated TCR beta chains looked HLA-restricted. Reports indicated that the classifier achieved high specificity and sensitivity in diagnosing cytomegalovirus status.

This receptor was identified in a female donor in good health and CMV-seronegative. The sample comprised PBMCs.

The CDR3 is CASSLGGVFYEQYF. The CDR3 bases are TGTGCCAGCAGCTTGGGGGGAGTTTTCTACGAGCAGTACTTC. This chain joins TRBV5-6 and TRBJ2-7, with D possibly matching TRBD2 (5 bases). V was pared by 0 bases and J by 3 bases, with 10 bases between. In germline, CDR1 is SGHDT, CDR2 YYEEEE. The CDR3 consists of 14 residues.